This TCR beta chain appears in the sequencing data of a study of blood T cell repertoires in COVID-19 (dated by TCRdb to 2020 to 2021). Background on the whole study: The collaborator samples originated in the United States, Italy and Spain and spanned the acute and convalescent phases of COVID-19. The material from the prospective study consisted of cDNA or gDNA derived from T cells, B-cell-depleted T cells, or PBMCs. Deeply sampled blood TCRbeta repertoires from subjects exposed to, actively infected with, or recovered from COVID-19 were included in the dataset. The repertoires were released in a freely available public database intended as a resource for research on the immune response to SARS-CoV-2. The samples were drawn from two sources: the first 160 participants of the ongoing ImmuneRACE study, and 1,254 subjects contributed by 6 global collaborators. The sample metadata nearly always contained a de-identified subject ID, COVID-19 status, age in years and sex. Where HLA class I and class II types were available, the types were taken from metadata supplied by the sample provider, not from assay-based typing.

Study-wide findings and limitations: Clinical and demographic metadata were provided uncurated, with the amount varying by source and participant.

The CDR3 has 16 amino acids, counting the end cysteine and phenylalanine. Kept here is only the CDR3 DNA, which spans 48 bases and is read in frame from base 1. CDR1 and CDR2 are drawn from the germline V gene: SGHTA, FQGNSA. Trimming removed 2 bases from V and 5 bases from J; the gene matches leave 3 bases unexplained. TCRbeta CDR3 regions were amplified from genomic DNA by means of the immunoSEQ Assay, a bias-controlled multiplex PCR. In the authors' own workflow: The number of nucleated cells in each sample was estimated by amplification of reference gene primers within the assay. To quantify the absolute abundance of each unique TCRbeta CDR3 rearrangement, sequence reads were collapsed and filtered. For each sample, productive Simpson clonality was calculated as the square root of Simpson's diversity index over productive rearrangements. In its TCRdb copy, this immuneACCESS table keeps in-frame sequences only and misses some clones. Where compared with another copy, unresolved V genes explain less than half of these, and the others have no known cause. That table gives V, J and clone size, and the DNA gave D and trimming. Present in this sample are 430,000 or so clones, 80% to 90% of which were seen just once. The ten most abundant clones make up 0.8% to 1% of the sample.

One collaborating source in Seattle enrolled patients during active infection and followed them longitudinally through the course of disease. The collaborating institutions used their own protocols to collect whole blood in K2EDTA tubes. For TCRbeta analysis, collaborator samples were shipped as frozen whole blood, as isolated PBMCs, or as DNA extracted from either sample type. Concerning this clone: The clone's antigen remains unknown. Base-call qualities are not available, and no considerably larger clone is one nucleotide away.

The sample taken for sequencing was peripheral blood. Recombination linked TRBV7-2 to TRBJ2-2, with 12 central nucleotides matching TRBD2. The origin of this receptor is a man younger than 30 with COVID-19, enrolled during active disease. CDR3 region: CASSLKGLAGTGELFF. The DNA sequence reads TGTGCCAGCAGCTTAAAGGGACTAGCGGGTACCGGGGAGCTGTTTTTT. Outside the CDR3, residues come from the reference TRBV7-2 and TRBJ2-2 proteins, so the full variable domain is: GAGVSQSPSNKVTEKGKDVELRCDPISGHTALYWYRQSLGQGLEFLIYFQGNSAPDKSGLPSDRFSAERTGGSVSTLTIQRTQQEDSAVYLCASSLKGLAGTGELFFGEGSRLTVL.